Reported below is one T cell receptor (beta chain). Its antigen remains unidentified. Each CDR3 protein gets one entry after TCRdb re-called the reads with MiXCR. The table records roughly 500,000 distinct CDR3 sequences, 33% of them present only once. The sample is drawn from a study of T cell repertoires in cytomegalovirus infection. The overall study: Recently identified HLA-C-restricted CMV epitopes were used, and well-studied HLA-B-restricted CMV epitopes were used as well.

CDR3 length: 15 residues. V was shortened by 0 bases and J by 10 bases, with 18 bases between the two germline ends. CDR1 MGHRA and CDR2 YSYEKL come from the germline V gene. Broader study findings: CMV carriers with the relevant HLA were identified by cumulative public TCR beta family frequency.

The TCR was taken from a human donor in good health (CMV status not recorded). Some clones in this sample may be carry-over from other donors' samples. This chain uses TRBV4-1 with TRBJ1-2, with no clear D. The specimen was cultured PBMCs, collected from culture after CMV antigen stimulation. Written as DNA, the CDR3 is TGCGCCAGCAGCCAAGATGGCTTTAGGGAATGGGACTACACCTTC. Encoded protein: CASSQDGFREWDYTF.